The clone carrying this TCR beta chain appeared a single time. These data come from a study of T-cell reconstitution after alpha-beta-depleted transplantation in children. Unique molecular identifiers were built into the TCRbeta library. TCRdb recomputed calls from the PCR reads with MiXCR, one row per CDR3 protein. The table includes some 500,000 distinct CDR3 sequences, 15% to 20% detected once. CDR3 size: 14 residues. V lost 3 bases, J lost 3 bases, and 11 bases lay in between. Germline V gene data show CDR1 as SNHLY and CDR2 as FYNNEI. The V gene is TRBV2, the J gene TRBJ1-1; D is uncertain. Sequenced material: PBMCs from the stem cell graft donor, taken from the stem cell graft. The receptor comes from a human donor who donated a stem cell graft to a child with acute lymphoblastic leukemia. This chain's CDR3 is CASSEHGRDTEAFF. The CDR3 region has the DNA TGTGCCAGCAGTGAGCACGGAAGGGACACTGAAGCTTTCTTT.